This T cell receptor (beta chain) comes out of a study of blood T cell repertoires in COVID-19. Study in general: Samples of COVID-19 (acute and convalescent) were obtained from the United States, Italy and Spain. Nucleic acid was either cDNA or gDNA, and it came from T cells, B-cell-depleted T cells, or PBMCs.

This clone has just a few counts. The trim removed 5 bases at V and 6 bases at J, leaving 10 bases unmatched. Germline-derived CDR1 and CDR2 are SGHTA and FQGNSA. The CDR3 extends over 16 amino acids. The authors' processing: Amplified reference gene primers provided the basis for estimating nucleated cell counts. Data came from immunoSEQ multiplex PCR; TCRdb stores just in-frame clones and leaves some out. That table gives V, J and clone size, and the DNA gave D and trimming. The sample yields under 300,000 clones, approximately 86% seen once. The J gene is TRBJ2-7, the V gene TRBV7-2; 13 nucleotides match TRBD2. Sequencing was performed on peripheral blood. The TCR comes from a woman aged 25 to 39 with acute or convalescent COVID-19. In DNA form, the CDR3 reads TGTGCCAGCAGCCCCGGGACTAGCGGGATCATCGGCGAGCAGTACTTC. Its protein product is CASSPGTSGIIGEQYF.